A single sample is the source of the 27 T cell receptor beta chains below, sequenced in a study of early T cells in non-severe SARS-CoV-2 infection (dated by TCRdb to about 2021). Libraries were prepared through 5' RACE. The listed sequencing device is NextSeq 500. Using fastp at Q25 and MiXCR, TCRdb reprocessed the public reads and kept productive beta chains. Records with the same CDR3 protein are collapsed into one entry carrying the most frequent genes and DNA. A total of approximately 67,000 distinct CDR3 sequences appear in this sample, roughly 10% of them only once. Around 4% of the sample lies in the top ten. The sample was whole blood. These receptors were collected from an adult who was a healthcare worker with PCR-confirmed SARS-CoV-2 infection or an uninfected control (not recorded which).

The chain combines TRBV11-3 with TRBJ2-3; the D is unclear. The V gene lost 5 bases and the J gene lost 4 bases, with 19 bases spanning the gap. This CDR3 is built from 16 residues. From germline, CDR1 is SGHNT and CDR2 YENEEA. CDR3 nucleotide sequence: TGTGCCAGCAGCCCACTCCTGCTGGGGTCCCCAGATACGCAGTATTTT. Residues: CASSPLLLGSPDTQYF.

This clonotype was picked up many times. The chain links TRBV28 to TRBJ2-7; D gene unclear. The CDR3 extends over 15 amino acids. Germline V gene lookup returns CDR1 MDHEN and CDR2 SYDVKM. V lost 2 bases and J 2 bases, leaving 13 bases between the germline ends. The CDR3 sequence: CASSLRQRIPYEQYF. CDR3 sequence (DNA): TGTGCCAGCAGTTTAAGGCAGCGAATTCCCTACGAGCAGTACTTC.

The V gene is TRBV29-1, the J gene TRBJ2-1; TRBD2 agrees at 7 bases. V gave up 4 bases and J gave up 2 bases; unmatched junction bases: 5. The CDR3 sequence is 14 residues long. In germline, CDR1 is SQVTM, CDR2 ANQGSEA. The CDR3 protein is CSVGGGLAYNEQFF. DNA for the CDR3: TGCAGCGTTGGGGGAGGGTTAGCCTACAATGAGCAGTTCTTC.

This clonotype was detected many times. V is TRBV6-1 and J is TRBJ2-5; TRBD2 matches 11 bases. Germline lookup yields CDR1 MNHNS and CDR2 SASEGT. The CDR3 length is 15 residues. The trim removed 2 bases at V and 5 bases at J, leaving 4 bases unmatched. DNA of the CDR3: TGTGCCAGCAGTGAAATAGCGGGGGGGCCGGAGACCCAGTACTTC. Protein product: CASSEIAGGPETQYF.

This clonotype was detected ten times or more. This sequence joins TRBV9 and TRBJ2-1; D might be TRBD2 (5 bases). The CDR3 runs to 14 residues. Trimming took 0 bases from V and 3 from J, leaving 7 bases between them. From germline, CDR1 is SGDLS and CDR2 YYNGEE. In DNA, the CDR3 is TGTGCCAGCAGCGTAGAACGGGACTACAATGAGCAGTTCTTC. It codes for CASSVERDYNEQFF.

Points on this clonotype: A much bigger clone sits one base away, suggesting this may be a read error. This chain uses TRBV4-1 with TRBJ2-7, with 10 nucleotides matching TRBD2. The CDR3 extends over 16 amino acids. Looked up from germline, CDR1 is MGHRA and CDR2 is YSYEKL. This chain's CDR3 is CASSRSEREGLYVQYF. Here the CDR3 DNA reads TGCGCCAGCAGCCGAAGCGAGCGGGAGGGATTATACGTGCAGTACTTC.

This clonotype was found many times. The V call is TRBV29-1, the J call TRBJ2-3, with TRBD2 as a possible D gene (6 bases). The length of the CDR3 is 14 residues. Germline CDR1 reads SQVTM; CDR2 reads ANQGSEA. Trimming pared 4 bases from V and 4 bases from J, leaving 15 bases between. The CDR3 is CSVAPSGVADTQYF. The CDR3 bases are TGCAGCGTTGCCCCCTCGGGAGTGGCAGATACGCAGTATTTT.

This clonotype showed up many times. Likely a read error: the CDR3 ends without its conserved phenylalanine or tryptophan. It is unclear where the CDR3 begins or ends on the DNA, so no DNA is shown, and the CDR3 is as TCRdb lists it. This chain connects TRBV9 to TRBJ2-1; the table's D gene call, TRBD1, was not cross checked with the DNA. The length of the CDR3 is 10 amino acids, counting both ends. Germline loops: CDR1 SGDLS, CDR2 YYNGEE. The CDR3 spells CASSVCTYRD.

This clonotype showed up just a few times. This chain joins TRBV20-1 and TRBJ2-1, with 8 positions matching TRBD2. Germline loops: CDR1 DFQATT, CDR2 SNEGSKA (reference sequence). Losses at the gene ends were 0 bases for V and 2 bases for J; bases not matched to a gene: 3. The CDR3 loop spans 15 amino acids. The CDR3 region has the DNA TGCAGTGCTAGAGATTCGGGAGGGCCCTACAATGAGCAGTTCTTC. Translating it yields CSARDSGGPYNEQFF.

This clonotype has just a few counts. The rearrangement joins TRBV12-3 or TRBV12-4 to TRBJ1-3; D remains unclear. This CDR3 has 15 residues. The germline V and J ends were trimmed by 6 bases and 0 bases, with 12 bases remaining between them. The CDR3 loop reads CASRTDRTSGNTIYF. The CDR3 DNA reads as TGTGCCAGCAGAACTGACCGCACCTCTGGAAACACCATATATTTT.

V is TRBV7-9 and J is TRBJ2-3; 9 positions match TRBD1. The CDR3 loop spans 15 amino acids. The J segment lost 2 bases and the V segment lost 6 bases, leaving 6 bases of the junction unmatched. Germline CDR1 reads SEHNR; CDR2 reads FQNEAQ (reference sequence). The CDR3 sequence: CASSRTGVSTDTQYF. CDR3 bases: TGTGCCAGCAGTCGGACAGGGGTGTCCACAGATACGCAGTATTTT.

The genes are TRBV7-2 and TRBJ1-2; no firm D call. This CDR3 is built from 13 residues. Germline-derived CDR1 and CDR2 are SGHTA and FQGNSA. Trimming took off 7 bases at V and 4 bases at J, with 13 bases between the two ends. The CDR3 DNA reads TGTGCCAGCACCCCCGCGGTTTCCTATGGCTACACCTTC. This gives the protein CASTPAVSYGYTF.

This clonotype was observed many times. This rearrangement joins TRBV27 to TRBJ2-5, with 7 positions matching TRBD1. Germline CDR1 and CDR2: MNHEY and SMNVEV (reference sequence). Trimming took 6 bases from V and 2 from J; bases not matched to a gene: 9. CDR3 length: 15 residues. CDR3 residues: CASSPGTAAQETQYF. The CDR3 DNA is TGTGCCAGCAGCCCCGGGACAGCTGCTCAAGAGACCCAGTACTTC.

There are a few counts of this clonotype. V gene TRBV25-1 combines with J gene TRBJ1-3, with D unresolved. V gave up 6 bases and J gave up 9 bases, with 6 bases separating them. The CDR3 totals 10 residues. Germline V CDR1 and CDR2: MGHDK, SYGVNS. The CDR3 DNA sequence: TGTGCCAGCAGGAATAGCACCATATATTTT. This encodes CASRNSTIYF.

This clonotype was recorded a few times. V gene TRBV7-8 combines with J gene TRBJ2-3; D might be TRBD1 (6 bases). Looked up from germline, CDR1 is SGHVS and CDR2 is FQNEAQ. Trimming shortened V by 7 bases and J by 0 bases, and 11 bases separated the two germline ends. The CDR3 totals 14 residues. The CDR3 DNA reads TGTGCCAGCATCCCAGGGGTTAGCACAGATACGCAGTATTTT. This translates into CASIPGVSTDTQYF.

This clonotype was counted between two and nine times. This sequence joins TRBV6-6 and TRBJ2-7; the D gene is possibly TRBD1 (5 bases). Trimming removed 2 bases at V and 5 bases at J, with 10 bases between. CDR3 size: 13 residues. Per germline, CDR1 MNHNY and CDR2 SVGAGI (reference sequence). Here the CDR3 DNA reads TGTGCCAGCAGTTACGGTACAGGCCACGAGCAGTACTTC. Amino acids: CASSYGTGHEQYF.

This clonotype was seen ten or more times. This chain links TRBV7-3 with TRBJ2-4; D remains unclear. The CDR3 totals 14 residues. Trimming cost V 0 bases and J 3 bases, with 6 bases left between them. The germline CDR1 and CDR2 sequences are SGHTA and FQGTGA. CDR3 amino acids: CASSLTGGKNIQYF. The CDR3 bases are TGTGCCAGCAGCTTAACTGGCGGCAAAAACATTCAGTACTTC.

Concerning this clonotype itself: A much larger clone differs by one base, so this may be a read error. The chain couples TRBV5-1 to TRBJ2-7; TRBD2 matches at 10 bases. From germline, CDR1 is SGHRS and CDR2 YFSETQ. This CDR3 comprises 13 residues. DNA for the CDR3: TGCACCAGCAGCGGGGGGGCCGCCTACGAGCAGTACTTC. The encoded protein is CTSSGGAAYEQYF.

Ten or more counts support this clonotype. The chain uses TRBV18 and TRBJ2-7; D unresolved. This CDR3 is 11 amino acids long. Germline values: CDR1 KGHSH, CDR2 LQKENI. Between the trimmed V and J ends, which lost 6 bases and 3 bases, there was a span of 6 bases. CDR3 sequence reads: CASSSNYEQYF. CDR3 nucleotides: TGTGCCAGCTCGTCCAACTACGAGCAGTACTTC.

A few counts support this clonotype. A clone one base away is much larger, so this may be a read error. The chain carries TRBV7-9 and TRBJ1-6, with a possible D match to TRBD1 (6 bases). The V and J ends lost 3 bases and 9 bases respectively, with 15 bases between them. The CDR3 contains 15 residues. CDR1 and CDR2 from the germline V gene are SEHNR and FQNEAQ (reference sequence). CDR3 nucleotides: TGTGCCAGCAGCTTGCGAACAGGGAGACGTTCACCCCTCCACTTT. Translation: CASSLRTGRRSPLHF.

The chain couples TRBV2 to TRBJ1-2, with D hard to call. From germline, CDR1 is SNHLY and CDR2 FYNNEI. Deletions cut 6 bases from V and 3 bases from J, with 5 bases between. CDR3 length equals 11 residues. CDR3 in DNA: TGTGCCAGCAGAGACTACTATGGCTACACCTTC. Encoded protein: CASRDYYGYTF.

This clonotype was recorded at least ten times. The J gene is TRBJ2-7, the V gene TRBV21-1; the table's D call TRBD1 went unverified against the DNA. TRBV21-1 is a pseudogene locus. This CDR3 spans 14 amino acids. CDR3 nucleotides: TGTGCCAGCAGCGGACGGGACAGGGTCTACGAGCAGTACTTC. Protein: CASSGRDRVYEQYF.

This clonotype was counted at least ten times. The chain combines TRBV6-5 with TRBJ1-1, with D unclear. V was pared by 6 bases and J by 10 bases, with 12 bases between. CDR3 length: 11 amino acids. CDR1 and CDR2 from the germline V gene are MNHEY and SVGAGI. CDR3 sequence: CASSVEGRAFF. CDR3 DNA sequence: TGTGCCAGCAGCGTCGAGGGTCGAGCTTTCTTT.

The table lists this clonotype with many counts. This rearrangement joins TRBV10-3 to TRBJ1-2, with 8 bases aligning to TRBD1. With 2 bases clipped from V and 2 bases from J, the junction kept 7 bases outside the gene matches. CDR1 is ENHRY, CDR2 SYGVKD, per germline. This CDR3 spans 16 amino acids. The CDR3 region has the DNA TGTGCCATCAGTGAGATGGACAGGGATCCGAACTATGGCTACACCTTC. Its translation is CAISEMDRDPNYGYTF.

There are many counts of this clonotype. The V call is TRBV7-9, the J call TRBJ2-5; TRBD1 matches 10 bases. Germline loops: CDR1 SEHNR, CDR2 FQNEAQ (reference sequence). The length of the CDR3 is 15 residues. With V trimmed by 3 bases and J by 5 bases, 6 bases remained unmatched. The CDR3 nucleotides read TGTGCCAGCAGCTTCATGACAGGGGGCGAGGAGACCCAGTACTTC. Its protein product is CASSFMTGGEETQYF.

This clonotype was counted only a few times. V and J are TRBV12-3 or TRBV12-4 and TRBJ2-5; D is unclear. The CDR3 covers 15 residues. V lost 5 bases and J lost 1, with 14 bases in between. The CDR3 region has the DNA TGTGCCAGCAGTCCCCGTGGGTCTTTCCAAGAGACCCAGTACTTC. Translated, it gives CASSPRGSFQETQYF.

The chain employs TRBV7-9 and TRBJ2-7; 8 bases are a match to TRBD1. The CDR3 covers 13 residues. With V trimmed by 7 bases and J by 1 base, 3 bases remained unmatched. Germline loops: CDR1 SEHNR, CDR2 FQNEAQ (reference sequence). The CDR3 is CASNGQGSYEQYF. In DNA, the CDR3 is TGTGCCAGCAACGGACAGGGATCCTACGAGCAGTACTTC.